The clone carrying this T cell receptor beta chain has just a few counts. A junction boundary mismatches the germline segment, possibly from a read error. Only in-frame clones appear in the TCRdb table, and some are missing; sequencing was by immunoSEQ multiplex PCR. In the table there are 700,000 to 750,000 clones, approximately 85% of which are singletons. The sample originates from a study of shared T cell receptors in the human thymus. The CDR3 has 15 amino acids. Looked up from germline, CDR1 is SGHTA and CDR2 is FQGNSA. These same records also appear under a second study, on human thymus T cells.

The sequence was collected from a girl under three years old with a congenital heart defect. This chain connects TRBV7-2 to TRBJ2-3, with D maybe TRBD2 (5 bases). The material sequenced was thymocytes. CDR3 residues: CASSHVPVLPGLIAF. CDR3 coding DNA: TGTGCCAGCAGCCATGTTCCTGTCTTGCCCGGACTCATCGCTTTT.